This T cell receptor (beta chain) was captured in a study of T-cell memory formation after mild COVID-19. 5'RACE, which relied on constant-segment primers, yielded TCR alpha and TCR beta cDNA libraries carrying sample barcodes and UMIs. A single record per CDR3 protein comes from TCRdb applying MiXCR to the 5' RACE reads. The sample has about 110,000 distinct CDR3 sequences, roughly 14% seen once; the top ten hold about 39%. Germline lookup yields CDR1 SGHRS and CDR2 YFSETQ. This CDR3 comprises 14 residues. Trimming removed 0 bases from V and 0 bases from J, with 6 bases in between. This clonotype was seen more than once but under ten times.

The chain couples TRBV5-1 to TRBJ1-1, with unresolved D. The sample was PBMCs or a T cell subset sorted from them (not recorded which). The sequence came from a man aged 18 to 29 who had mild COVID-19 (a few samples of this study predate the infection). Cell type and time point are not known. This CDR3 reads CASSLDGLNTEAFF. The CDR3 coding sequence is TGCGCCAGCAGCTTGGACGGTTTGAACACTGAAGCTTTCTTT. The full variable domain, in which reference TRBV5-1 and TRBJ1-1 provide the parts outside the CDR3, is KAGVTQTPRYLIKTRGQQVTLSCSPISGHRSVSWYQQTPGQGLQFLFEYFSETQRNKGNFPGRFSGRQFSNSRSEMNVSTLELGDSALYLCASSLDGLNTEAFFGQGTRLTVV.